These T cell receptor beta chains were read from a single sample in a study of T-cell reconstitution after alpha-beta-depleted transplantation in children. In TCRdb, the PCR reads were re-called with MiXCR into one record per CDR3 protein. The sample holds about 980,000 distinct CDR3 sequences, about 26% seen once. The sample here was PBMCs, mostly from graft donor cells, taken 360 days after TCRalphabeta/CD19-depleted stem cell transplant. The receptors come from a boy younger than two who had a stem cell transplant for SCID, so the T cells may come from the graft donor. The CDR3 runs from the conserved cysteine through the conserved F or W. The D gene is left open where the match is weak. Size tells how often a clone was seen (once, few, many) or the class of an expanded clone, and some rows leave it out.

CDR3: CASSLAPLVRDSLPQFF
DNA: TGCGCCAGCAGCTTGGCCCCCCTCGTCCGGGACAGTCTTCCCCAGTTCTTC
J: TRBJ2-1
V: TRBV5-1
D: TRBD1
size: -

CDR3: CATSTPIGTSGRTDTQYF
DNA: TGTGCCACCAGCACGCCAATCGGGACTAGCGGACGTACAGATACGCAGTATTTT
J: TRBJ2-3
V: TRBV15
D: TRBD2
size: few

CDR3: CASSLSVKGQVQETQYF
DNA: TGCGCCAGCAGCTTGTCGGTCAAAGGACAGGTCCAAGAGACCCAGTACTTC
J: TRBJ2-5
V: TRBV5-1
D: TRBD1
size: few

CDR3: CSAGPNNEQFF
DNA: TGCAGCGCGGGGCCCAACAATGAGCAGTTCTTC
J: TRBJ2-1
V: TRBV29-1
D: -
size: many

CDR3: CASSLDSSPNTEAFF
DNA: TGTGCCAGCAGCTTAGATTCCAGCCCGAACACTGAAGCTTTCTTT
J: TRBJ1-1
V: TRBV11-2
D: -
size: -

CDR3: CASSAGSGNQPQHF
DNA: TGTGCCAGCAGCGCGGGGTCTGGGAATCAGCCCCAGCATTTT
J: TRBJ1-5
V: TRBV5-5
D: -
size: -

CDR3: CASSLGRGGLNEQFF
DNA: TGTGCCAGCAGCCTCGGGCGGGGGGGCCTGAATGAGCAGTTCTTC
J: TRBJ2-1
V: TRBV9
D: TRBD2
size: -

CDR3: CASSPGQLNPGELFF
DNA: TGCGCCAGCAGCCCCGGACAGTTGAACCCCGGGGAGCTGTTTTTT
J: TRBJ2-2
V: TRBV5-1
D: -
size: -

CDR3: CASSPWLAGTFSGNTIYF
DNA: TGTGCCAGCAGCCCCTGGTTGGCGGGGACATTCTCTGGAAACACCATATATTTT
J: TRBJ1-3
V: TRBV3-1
D: -
size: few

CDR3: CASSLVTANRAENEQFF
DNA: TGTGCCAGCAGCTTAGTTACGGCAAACAGGGCTGAGAATGAGCAGTTCTTC
J: TRBJ2-1
V: TRBV11-1
D: -
size: few

CDR3: CSAGSGGPYNEQFF
DNA: TGCAGTGCTGGTAGCGGGGGGCCCTACAATGAGCAGTTCTTC
J: TRBJ2-1
V: TRBV20-1
D: TRBD2
size: -

CDR3: CASSLDWGKPQHF
DNA: TGTGCCAGCAGCTTAGATTGGGGGAAGCCCCAGCATTTT
J: TRBJ1-5
V: TRBV7-8
D: -
size: -

CDR3: CASSSSDRGQRGTGELFF
DNA: TGTGCCAGCAGTTCCTCGGACAGGGGGCAAAGGGGCACCGGGGAGCTGTTTTTT
J: TRBJ2-2
V: TRBV6-5
D: TRBD1
size: -

CDR3: CASSYYPRQGFDEQFF
DNA: TGTGCCAGCAGCTATTACCCAAGGCAGGGGTTCGATGAGCAGTTCTTC
J: TRBJ2-1
V: TRBV7-9
D: -
size: few

CDR3: CASSSTGRRSNEQFF
DNA: TGTGCCAGCAGCTCCACGGGACGGAGGTCTAATGAGCAGTTCTTC
J: TRBJ2-1
V: TRBV7-8
D: -
size: -

CDR3: CATSIGLAESYNEQFF
DNA: TGTGCCACCAGCATAGGACTAGCGGAATCCTACAATGAGCAGTTCTTC
J: TRBJ2-1
V: TRBV15
D: TRBD2
size: many

CDR3: CRVSGAQETQYF
DNA: TGCAGGGTTAGCGGGGCCCAGGAGACCCAGTACTTC
J: TRBJ2-5
V: TRBV20-1
D: TRBD2
size: few

CDR3: CASSSVSAGNTIYF
DNA: TGTGCCAGCAGCTCCGTGAGTGCTGGAAACACCATATATTTT
J: TRBJ1-3
V: TRBV5-5
D: -
size: -

CDR3: CSARGRYRGPTYEQYF
DNA: TGCAGTGCTAGAGGGAGGTACAGGGGCCCCACCTACGAGCAGTACTTC
J: TRBJ2-7
V: TRBV20-1
D: TRBD1
size: -

CDR3: CSARAPDSSPRNQFF
DNA: TGCAGTGCTAGAGCCCCGGACTCGAGCCCGAGAAACCAGTTCTTC
J: TRBJ2-1
V: TRBV20-1
D: -
size: -

CDR3: CSVESQGAGVKSETQYF
DNA: TGCAGCGTTGAATCGCAGGGAGCGGGGGTTAAATCGGAGACCCAGTACTTC
J: TRBJ2-5
V: TRBV29-1
D: TRBD2
size: -

CDR3: CASSLDGTSRETQYF
DNA: TGTGCCAGCAGCTTAGACGGGACTAGCAGGGAGACCCAGTACTTC
J: TRBJ2-5
V: TRBV7-9
D: TRBD2
size: -

CDR3: CASSHHPGDTDTQYF
DNA: TGCGCCAGCAGCCACCACCCGGGGGACACAGATACGCAGTATTTT
J: TRBJ2-3
V: TRBV4-1
D: -
size: -

CDR3: CASSQEGGTMNTEAFF
DNA: TGCGCCAGCAGCCAAGAGGGGGGGACGATGAACACTGAAGCTTTCTTT
J: TRBJ1-1
V: TRBV4-1
D: -
size: once

CDR3: CASRTLRTGGIRGQYF
DNA: TGTGCCAGCAGAACGCTCCGGACAGGGGGTATACGAGGGCAGTACTTC
J: TRBJ2-7
V: TRBV28
D: TRBD1
size: few

CDR3: CASRDRGLGNQPQHF
DNA: TGTGCCAGTAGGGACAGGGGGCTTGGCAATCAGCCCCAGCATTTT
J: TRBJ1-5
V: TRBV19
D: TRBD1
size: -

CDR3: CSVQTGNYGFRDEQFF
DNA: TGCAGCGTCCAGACAGGGAACTATGGTTTTCGCGATGAGCAGTTCTTC
J: TRBJ2-1
V: TRBV29-1
D: TRBD1
size: few

CDR3: CASSADRGRGGQYF
DNA: TGTGCCAGCAGCGCGGACAGGGGGCGTGGGGGGCAGTACTTC
J: TRBJ2-7
V: TRBV7-2
D: TRBD1
size: -

CDR3: CSASSGGGSEKLFF
DNA: TGCAGCGCGTCTAGCGGGGGAGGAAGTGAAAAACTGTTTTTT
J: TRBJ1-4
V: TRBV29-1
D: -
size: -

CDR3: CASSLAWGIYEQYF
DNA: TGCGCCAGCAGCTTGGCGTGGGGGATTTACGAGCAGTACTTC
J: TRBJ2-7
V: TRBV5-1
D: -
size: few

CDR3: CASSLAPGTRRGNEQFF
DNA: TGCGCCAGCAGCTTGGCCCCCGGGACTCGTCGAGGCAATGAGCAGTTCTTC
J: TRBJ2-1
V: TRBV5-1
D: -
size: -

CDR3: CASSSSGTHEQYF
DNA: TGTGCCAGCAGCTCTTCGGGGACCCACGAGCAGTACTTC
J: TRBJ2-7
V: TRBV4-2
D: -
size: few

CDR3: CATSRDLAGTGDEQFF
DNA: TGTGCCACCAGCAGGGATCTAGCGGGGACTGGGGATGAGCAGTTCTTC
J: TRBJ2-1
V: TRBV15
D: TRBD2
size: -

CDR3: CASSSRVDEQFF
DNA: TGTGCCAGCAGTTCAAGGGTGGATGAGCAGTTCTTC
J: TRBJ2-1
V: TRBV12-3/TRBV12-4
D: -
size: -

CDR3: CASSQDWLLGITGELFF
DNA: TGCGCCAGCAGCCAAGATTGGCTTCTAGGAATCACCGGGGAGCTGTTTTTT
J: TRBJ2-2
V: TRBV4-3
D: -
size: -

CDR3: CASSSTWEGRSPLLF
DNA: TGTGCCAGCAGCAGTACCTGGGAGGGGAGGTCCCCACTCCTCTTC
J: TRBJ1-2
V: TRBV5-5
D: -
size: few

CDR3: CASSQDLAGAREQYF
DNA: TGCGCCAGCAGCCAAGATCTAGCGGGGGCGCGCGAGCAGTACTTC
J: TRBJ2-7
V: TRBV4-1
D: TRBD2
size: few

CDR3: CAIMGQHYEQYF
DNA: TGTGCCATCATGGGACAGCACTACGAGCAGTACTTC
J: TRBJ2-7
V: TRBV10-3
D: TRBD1
size: -

CDR3: CASSRGLAGPRRETQYF
DNA: TGCGCCAGCAGCAGAGGACTAGCGGGCCCCCGGCGGGAGACCCAGTACTTC
J: TRBJ2-5
V: TRBV5-1
D: TRBD2
size: few

CDR3: CASSPLQRGVYNEQFF
DNA: TGTGCCAGCTCACCACTTCAGCGGGGGGTCTACAATGAGCAGTTCTTC
J: TRBJ2-1
V: TRBV18
D: TRBD2
size: -

CDR3: CASSLGTGLALDTQYF
DNA: TGTGCCAGCAGTTTAGGGACGGGACTAGCATTGGATACGCAGTATTTT
J: TRBJ2-3
V: TRBV12-3/TRBV12-4
D: TRBD2
size: -

CDR3: CASSLGGSAGKATNEKLFF
DNA: TGTGCCAGCAGCTTAGGGGGTTCGGCAGGGAAAGCCACTAATGAAAAACTGTTTTTT
J: TRBJ1-4
V: TRBV7-6
D: -
size: once

CDR3: CAISARGLDTGELFF
DNA: TGTGCCATCAGTGCGCGAGGGTTGGACACCGGGGAGCTGTTTTTT
J: TRBJ2-2
V: TRBV10-3
D: -
size: -

CDR3: CSAREGLGVNTEAFF
DNA: TGCAGTGCTAGAGAGGGGTTAGGGGTGAACACTGAAGCTTTCTTT
J: TRBJ1-1
V: TRBV20-1
D: -
size: few

CDR3: CASSPRDKPYNEQFF
DNA: TGTGCCAGCAGCCCCCGGGACAAGCCCTACAATGAGCAGTTCTTC
J: TRBJ2-1
V: TRBV5-5
D: -
size: -

CDR3: CASSHPGLGEQFF
DNA: TGTGCCAGCAGCCACCCGGGGCTAGGGGAGCAGTTCTTC
J: TRBJ2-1
V: TRBV3-1
D: -
size: -

CDR3: CASSSRTGPTSIGNEQFF
DNA: TGTGCCAGCAGCTCCCGGACAGGGCCGACTAGTATCGGCAATGAGCAGTTCTTC
J: TRBJ2-1
V: TRBV11-2
D: TRBD1
size: -

CDR3: CATSRGTSITYEQYF
DNA: TGTGCCACCAGCAGAGGGACTAGTATAACCTACGAGCAGTACTTC
J: TRBJ2-7
V: TRBV15
D: TRBD2
size: -

CDR3: CSASLRDNVLTF
DNA: TGCAGTGCTAGTTTACGGGACAACGTCCTGACTTTC
J: TRBJ2-6
V: TRBV20-1
D: -
size: -

CDR3: CASTRTKGYEQYF
DNA: TGTGCCAGTACACGGACCAAGGGGTACGAGCAGTACTTC
J: TRBJ2-7
V: TRBV27
D: -
size: few

CDR3: CASSLGALNTEAFF
DNA: TGTGCCAGCAGCTTGGGGGCATTGAACACTGAAGCTTTCTTT
J: TRBJ1-1
V: TRBV5-1
D: -
size: many

CDR3: CASSLRQALEAFF
DNA: TGTGCCAGCAGTCTCCGACAGGCACTAGAAGCTTTCTTT
J: TRBJ1-1
V: TRBV6-1
D: -
size: -

CDR3: CATQGTAITAEQFF
DNA: TGTGCCACCCAAGGGACAGCCATTACGGCTGAGCAGTTCTTC
J: TRBJ2-1
V: TRBV15
D: TRBD1
size: -